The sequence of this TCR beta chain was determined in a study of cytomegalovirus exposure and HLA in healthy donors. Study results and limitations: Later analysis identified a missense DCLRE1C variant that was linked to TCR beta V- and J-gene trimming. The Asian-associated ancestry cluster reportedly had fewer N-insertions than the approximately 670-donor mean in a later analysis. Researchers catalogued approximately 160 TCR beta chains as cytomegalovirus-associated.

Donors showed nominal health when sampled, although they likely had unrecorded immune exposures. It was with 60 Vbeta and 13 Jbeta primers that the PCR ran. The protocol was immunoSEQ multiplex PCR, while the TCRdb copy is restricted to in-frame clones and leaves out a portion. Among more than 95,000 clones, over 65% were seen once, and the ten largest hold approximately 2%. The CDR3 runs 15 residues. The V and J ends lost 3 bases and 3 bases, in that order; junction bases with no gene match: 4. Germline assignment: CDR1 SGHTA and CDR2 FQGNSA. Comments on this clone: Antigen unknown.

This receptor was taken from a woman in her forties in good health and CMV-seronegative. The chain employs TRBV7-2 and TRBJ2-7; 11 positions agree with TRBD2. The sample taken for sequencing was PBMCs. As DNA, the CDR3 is TGTGCCAGCAGCTTTCAAACTAGCGGGAGCTACGAGCAGTACTTC. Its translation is CASSFQTSGSYEQYF.